Reported below is one T cell receptor (beta chain). The record originates from a study of shared clonotypes between healthy human individuals. V lost 0 bases and J 4 bases, leaving 10 bases between the germline ends. This CDR3 comprises 14 residues. CDR1 and CDR2 (germline): SGHRS, YFSETQ. Measured with immunoSEQ multiplex PCR; TCRdb has only the in-frame clones, and not every one. The table records 2 million to 2.5 million clones, 85% to 95% of them present only once. Input material: naive CD4+ T cells from PBMCs. The subset denotes: CD45RA+ positively selected. V gene TRBV5-1 combines with J gene TRBJ1-1, with D hard to call. This receptor was taken from a man aged 18 to 35 in good health. Some clones in this sample may be carry-over from other donors' samples. Here the CDR3 reads CASSLADGTTEAFF. As DNA, the CDR3 is TGCGCCAGCAGCTTGGCGGACGGAACCACTGAAGCTTTCTTT.